This passage covers 14 T cell receptor beta chains from one sample sequenced in a study. TCRdb re-called the 5' RACE reads with MiXCR, one entry per CDR3 protein. The table has under 9,500 distinct CDR3 sequences, around 42% seen once; the top ten hold about 2.7%. Treg sorting used a CD4+CD25+CD127-/low gate. Material: Tregs sorted from a lymph node. Receptors originate from a female donor with breast cancer.

V usage is TRBV9 and J usage is TRBJ2-1, with unresolved D. The CDR3 is 13 residues long. CDR1 is SGDLS, CDR2 YYNGEE, per germline. Deletions cut 3 bases from V and 3 bases from J, with 7 bases between. The CDR3 protein is CASSGSSYNEQFF. The CDR3, as DNA: TGTGCCAGCAGCGGGAGCAGCTACAATGAGCAGTTCTTC.

The J gene is TRBJ1-5, the V gene TRBV24-1, with 10 bases lining up with TRBD1. V was pared by 0 bases and J by 6 bases, with 4 bases of the junction left unmatched. This CDR3 spans 16 amino acids. From germline, CDR1 is KGHDR and CDR2 SFDVKD. The CDR3 loop reads CATSDLDRGRFQPQHF. The CDR3 nucleotides read TGTGCCACCAGTGATTTGGACAGGGGGCGCTTTCAGCCCCAGCATTTT.

This clonotype has more than one count but fewer than ten. This rearrangement joins TRBV7-9 to TRBJ1-6; D gene unclear. The germline V gene encodes CDR1 SEHNR and CDR2 FQNEAQ (reference sequence). Trimming cost V 0 bases and J 8 bases, with 5 bases left between them. This CDR3 is 13 amino acids long. The CDR3 loop is CASSLAWDSPLHF. The CDR3 bases are TGTGCCAGCAGCTTAGCTTGGGATTCACCCCTCCACTTT.

This clonotype was observed a handful of times. CDR3 coding DNA: TGCGCCAGCAGCCAAGCGCACAGGACTGAAGGGTACAATGAGCAGTTCTTC. Translated, it gives CASSQAHRTEGYNEQFF. V gene TRBV4-1 combines with J gene TRBJ2-1; perhaps D is TRBD1 or TRBD2 (5 bases each). This CDR3 is built from 17 residues. Trimming removed 1 base from V and 4 bases from J, with 17 bases in between. CDR1 and CDR2 (germline): MGHRA, YSYEKL.

CDR3 in amino acids: CASSLTGHNQPQHF. The CDR3, as DNA: TGCGCCAGCAGCTTGACAGGGCACAATCAGCCCCAGCATTTT. This chain links TRBV5-1 with TRBJ1-5, with D perhaps matching TRBD1 (6 bases). CDR1 is SGHRS and CDR2 is YFSETQ in the germline V gene. Between the trimmed V and J ends, which lost 1 base and 3 bases, there was a span of 8 bases. The CDR3 runs to 14 residues.

The chain links TRBV9 to TRBJ2-7, with 7 bases matching TRBD1. CDR1 and CDR2 (germline): SGDLS, YYNGEE. The V segment lost 3 bases and the J segment 0 bases; nucleotides outside the gene matches: 3. The CDR3 runs 14 residues. Here the CDR3 reads CASSEGDSSYEQYF. The CDR3, as DNA: TGTGCCAGCAGCGAGGGGGACAGCTCCTACGAGCAGTACTTC.

This clonotype was detected only once. The chain combines TRBV7-9 with TRBJ1-3; 9 bases fit TRBD1. Germline V gene lookup returns CDR1 SEHNR and CDR2 FQNEAQ (reference sequence). The CDR3 contains 20 residues. Trimming removed 1 base from V and 0 bases from J; junction bases left unmatched: 13. The DNA of the CDR3 is TGTGCCAGCAGCTTAGGGTTTGAACAGGGGGCCTCACTCTCTGGAAACACCATATATTTT. As protein: CASSLGFEQGASLSGNTIYF.

V and J are TRBV7-7 and TRBJ2-1, with D uncertain. V lost 10 bases and J lost 0, with 13 bases in between. The CDR3 totals 14 residues. Germline loops: CDR1 SSHAT, CDR2 FNYEAQ (reference sequence). Written as DNA, the CDR3 is TGTGCCATCAAGGAGATCGGCTCCTACAATGAGCAGTTCTTC. Its translation: CAIKEIGSYNEQFF.

Comments on this clonotype: A much more abundant neighbour one base away suggests this may be a read error. This sequence joins TRBV5-6 and TRBJ2-7; D is perhaps TRBD1 (5 bases). Trimming took 2 bases from V and 3 from J, leaving 6 bases between them. The CDR3 covers 12 residues. The germline gives CDR1 SGHDT, CDR2 YYEEEE. The CDR3: CASSFDSYEQYF. The CDR3 DNA reads TGTGCCAGCAGCTTTGACAGCTACGAGCAGTACTTC.

In its sample, this clonotype was seen once. The chain links TRBV20-1 to TRBJ2-7; maybe TRBD1 (5 bases). Germline CDR1 reads DFQATT; CDR2 reads SNEGSKA (reference sequence). This CDR3 is 14 amino acids long. Trimming left V 7 bases short and J 0 bases short, with 16 bases between. CDR3 sequence: CSVVLGQSSYEQYF. DNA for the CDR3: TGCAGTGTGGTCCTGGGGCAAAGCTCCTACGAGCAGTACTTC.

A note on this clonotype: A junction boundary mismatches the germline segment, possibly from a read error. J is TRBJ2-1 and V is TRBV20-1; D is perhaps TRBD2 (7 bases). The germline V gene has CDR1 DFQATT and CDR2 SNEGSKA (reference sequence). The CDR3 spans 14 residues. The DNA for the CDR3 is TGCAGTGCTACCCCGCGGGGGCTGGTGAATGAGCAGTCCTTC. Translated, it gives CSATPRGLVNEQSF.

V and J are TRBV7-6 and TRBJ2-1; 14 bases are a match to TRBD2. The germline V gene has CDR1 SGHVS and CDR2 FNYEAQ. This CDR3 is 16 amino acids long. Trimming took 10 bases from V and 3 from J; bases not matched to a gene: 8. CDR3 nucleotides: TGTGCCACAAACGGGGGACTAGCGGGGGACTACAATGAGCAGTTCTTC. It specifies CATNGGLAGDYNEQFF.

This clonotype was seen a handful of times. The chain has TRBV7-6 and TRBJ2-7, with D tentatively TRBD1 or TRBD2 (6 bases each). V gave up 1 base and J gave up 4 bases, with 14 bases separating them. CDR1 and CDR2 from the germline V gene are SGHVS and FNYEAQ. CDR3 length: 15 amino acids. The CDR3 sequence is CASSLEGGGGYEQYF. The CDR3 nucleotides read TGTGCCAGCAGCTTAGAAGGGGGAGGCGGGTACGAGCAGTACTTC.

The chain is built from TRBV4-1 and TRBJ2-3; unclear D gene. The CDR3 loop spans 16 amino acids. The germline V gene has CDR1 MGHRA and CDR2 YSYEKL. Trimming removed 7 bases from V and 0 bases from J, with 17 bases in between. The CDR3 coding sequence is TGCGCCAGCAAGATGACATCCGCCGCTAGCACAGATACGCAGTATTTT. This sequence encodes CASKMTSAASTDTQYF.